Sequencing of this T cell receptor (beta chain) was carried out in a study of shared clonotypes between healthy human individuals. Study details: Aged between 18 and 49, the donors were a couple of women and three men.

Germline-derived CDR1 and CDR2 are MGHRA and YSYEKL. V shed 5 bases and J shed 0 bases, with 11 bases lying between them. There are 15 residues in the CDR3. General study points: Researchers sampled only blood; tissue repertoires likely differ. It was observed that approximately 5% of naive CD4 clonotypes were shared across several donors.

The method was immunoSEQ multiplex PCR; TCRdb's version includes in-frame clones alone and lacks a portion of them. The sample lists about 960,000 clones, approximately 80% occurring once. Comment on this clone: Its antigen is not known.

The TCR comes from a man in his late teens or twenties in good health. The sequenced sample was memory CD4+ T cells sorted from blood. Regarding subset: CD45RA-negative fraction. This chain uses TRBV4-1 with TRBJ2-1; D gene ambiguous. DNA for the CDR3: TGCGCCAGCAGCGAAGGGAAGGGCTCCTACAATGAGCAGTTCTTC. Translating it yields CASSEGKGSYNEQFF.